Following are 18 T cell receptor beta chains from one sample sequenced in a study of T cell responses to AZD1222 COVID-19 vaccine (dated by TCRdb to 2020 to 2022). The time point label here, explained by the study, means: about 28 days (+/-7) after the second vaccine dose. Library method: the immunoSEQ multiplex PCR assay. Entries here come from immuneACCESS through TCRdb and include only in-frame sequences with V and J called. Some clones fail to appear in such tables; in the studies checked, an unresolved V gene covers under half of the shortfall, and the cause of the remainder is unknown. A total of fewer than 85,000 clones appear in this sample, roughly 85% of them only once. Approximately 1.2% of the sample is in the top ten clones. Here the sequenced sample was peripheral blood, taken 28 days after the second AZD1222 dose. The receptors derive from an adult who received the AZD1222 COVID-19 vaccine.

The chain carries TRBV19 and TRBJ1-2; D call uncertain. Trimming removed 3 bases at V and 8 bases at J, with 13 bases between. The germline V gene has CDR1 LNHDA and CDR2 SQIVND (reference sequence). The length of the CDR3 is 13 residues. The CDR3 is CASSILAGFGYTF. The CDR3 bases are TGTGCCAGTAGTATTCTAGCGGGATTCGGCTACACCTTC.

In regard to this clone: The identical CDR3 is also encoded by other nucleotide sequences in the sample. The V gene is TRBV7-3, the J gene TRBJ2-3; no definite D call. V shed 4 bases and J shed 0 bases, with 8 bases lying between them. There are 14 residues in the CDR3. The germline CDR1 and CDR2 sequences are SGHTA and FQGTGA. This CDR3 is CASSSVGSTDTQYF. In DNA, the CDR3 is TGTGCCAGCAGCTCCGTAGGGAGCACAGATACGCAGTATTTT.

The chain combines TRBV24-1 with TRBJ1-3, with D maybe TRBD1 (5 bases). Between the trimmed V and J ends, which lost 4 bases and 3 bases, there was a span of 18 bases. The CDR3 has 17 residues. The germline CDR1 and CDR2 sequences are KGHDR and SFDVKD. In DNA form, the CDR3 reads TGTGCCACCAGTGACTTCCGGGGCGGATCTCTTGGAAACACCATATATTTT. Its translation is CATSDFRGGSLGNTIYF.

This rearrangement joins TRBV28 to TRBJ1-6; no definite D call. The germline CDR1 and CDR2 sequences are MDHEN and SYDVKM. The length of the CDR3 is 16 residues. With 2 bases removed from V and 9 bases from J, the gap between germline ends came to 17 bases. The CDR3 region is CASSLRRQPSGSPLHF. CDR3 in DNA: TGTGCCAGCAGTTTACGCCGCCAGCCCTCTGGTTCACCCCTCCACTTT.

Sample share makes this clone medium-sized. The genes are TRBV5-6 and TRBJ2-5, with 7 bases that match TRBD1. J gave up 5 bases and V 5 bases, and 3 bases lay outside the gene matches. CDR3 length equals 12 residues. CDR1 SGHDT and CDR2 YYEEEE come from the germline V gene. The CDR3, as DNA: TGTGCCAGCAGGAGGGGGCGGGAGACCCAGTACTTC. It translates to CASRRGRETQYF. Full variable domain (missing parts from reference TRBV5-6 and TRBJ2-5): DAGVTQSPTHLIKTRGQQVTLRCSPKSGHDTVSWYQQALGQGPQFIFQYYEEEERQRGNFPDRFSGHQFPNYSSELNVNALLLGDSALYLCASRRGRETQYFGPGTRLLVL.

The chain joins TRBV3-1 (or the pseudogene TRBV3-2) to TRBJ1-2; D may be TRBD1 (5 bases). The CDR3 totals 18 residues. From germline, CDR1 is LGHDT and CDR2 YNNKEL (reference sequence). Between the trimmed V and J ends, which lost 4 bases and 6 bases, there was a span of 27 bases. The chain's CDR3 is CASSPSRGTGTLSNGYTF. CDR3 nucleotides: TGTGCCAGCAGCCCCTCCCGGGGAACGGGGACCCTTAGTAATGGCTACACCTTC.

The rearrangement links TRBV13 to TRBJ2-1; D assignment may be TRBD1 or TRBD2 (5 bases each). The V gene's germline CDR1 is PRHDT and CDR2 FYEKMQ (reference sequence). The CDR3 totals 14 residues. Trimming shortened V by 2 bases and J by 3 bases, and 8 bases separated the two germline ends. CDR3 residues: CASSLPGHYNEQFF. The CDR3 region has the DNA TGTGCCAGCAGCTTACCGGGGCACTACAATGAGCAGTTCTTC.

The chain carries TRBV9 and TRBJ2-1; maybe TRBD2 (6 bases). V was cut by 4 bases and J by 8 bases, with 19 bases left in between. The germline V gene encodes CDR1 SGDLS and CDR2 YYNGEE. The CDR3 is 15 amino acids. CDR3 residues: CASSPGTSVGYEQFF. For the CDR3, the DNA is TGTGCCAGCAGCCCCGGGACTTCGGTAGGGTATGAGCAGTTCTTC. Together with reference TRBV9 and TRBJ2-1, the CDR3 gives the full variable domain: DSGVTQTPKHLITATGQRVTLRCSPRSGDLSVYWYQQSLDQGLQFLIQYYNGEERAKGNILERFSAQQFPDLHSELNLSSLELGDSALYFCASSPGTSVGYEQFFGPGTRLTVL.

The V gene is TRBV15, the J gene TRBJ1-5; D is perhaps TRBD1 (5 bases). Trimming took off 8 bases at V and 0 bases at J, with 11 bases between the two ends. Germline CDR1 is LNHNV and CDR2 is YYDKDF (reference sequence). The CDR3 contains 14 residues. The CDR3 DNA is TGTGCCACCCAGGACACAAATAGCAATCAGCCCCAGCATTTT. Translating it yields CATQDTNSNQPQHF.

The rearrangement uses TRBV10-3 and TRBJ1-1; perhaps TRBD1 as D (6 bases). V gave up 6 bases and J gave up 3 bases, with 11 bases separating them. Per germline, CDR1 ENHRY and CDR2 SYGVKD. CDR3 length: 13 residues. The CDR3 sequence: CAISRGLDTEAFF. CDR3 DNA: TGTGCCATCAGCAGGGGACTTGACACTGAAGCTTTCTTT.

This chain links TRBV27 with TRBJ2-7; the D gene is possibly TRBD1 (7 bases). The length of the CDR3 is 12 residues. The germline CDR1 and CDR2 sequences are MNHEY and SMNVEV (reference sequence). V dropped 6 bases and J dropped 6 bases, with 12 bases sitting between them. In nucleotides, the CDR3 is TGTGCCAGCAGGGAGGGGGCCGGCGAGCAGTACTTC. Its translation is CASREGAGEQYF.

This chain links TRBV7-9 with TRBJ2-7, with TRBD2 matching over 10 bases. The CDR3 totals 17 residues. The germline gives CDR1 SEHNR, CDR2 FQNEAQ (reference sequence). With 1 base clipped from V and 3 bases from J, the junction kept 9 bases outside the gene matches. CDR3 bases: TGTGCCAGCAGCTTAGGAGTTGCTAGCGGGAGTTACTACGAGCAGTACTTC. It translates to CASSLGVASGSYYEQYF.

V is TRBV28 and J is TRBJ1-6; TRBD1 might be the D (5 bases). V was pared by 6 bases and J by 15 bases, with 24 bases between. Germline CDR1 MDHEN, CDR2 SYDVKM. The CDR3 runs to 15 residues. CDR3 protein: CASSHFGPALRDLHF. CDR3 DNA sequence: TGTGCCAGCAGCCACTTTGGACCAGCCCTCAGGGACCTCCACTTT.

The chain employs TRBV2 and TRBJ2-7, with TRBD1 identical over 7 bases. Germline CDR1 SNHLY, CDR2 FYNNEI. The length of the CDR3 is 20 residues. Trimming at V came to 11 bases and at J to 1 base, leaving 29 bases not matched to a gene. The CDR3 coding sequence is TGTGCCCGAGCTAGCTCACCAACAGGGGCCGGGCGTCGAGGGTCCTACGAGCAGTACTTC. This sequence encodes CARASSPTGAGRRGSYEQYF. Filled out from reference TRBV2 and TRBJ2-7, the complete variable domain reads EPEVTQTPSHQVTQMGQEVILRCVPISNHLYFYWYRQILGQKVEFLVSFYNNEISEKSEIFDDQFSVERPDGSNFTLKIRSTKLEDSAMYFCARASSPTGAGRRGSYEQYFGPGTRLTVT.

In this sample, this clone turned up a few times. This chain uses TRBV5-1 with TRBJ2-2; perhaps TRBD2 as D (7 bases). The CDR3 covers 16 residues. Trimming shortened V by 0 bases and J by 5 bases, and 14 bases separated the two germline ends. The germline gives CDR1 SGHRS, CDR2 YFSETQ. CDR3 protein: CASSLDGGASTGELFF. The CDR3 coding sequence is TGCGCCAGCAGCTTGGATGGGGGGGCGAGTACCGGGGAGCTGTTTTTT.

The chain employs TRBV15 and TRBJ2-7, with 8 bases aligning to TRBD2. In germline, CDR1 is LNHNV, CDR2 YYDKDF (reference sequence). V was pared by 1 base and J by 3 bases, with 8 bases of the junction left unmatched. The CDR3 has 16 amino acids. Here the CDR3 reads CATSRVLAGGNYEQYF. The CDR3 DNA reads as TGTGCCACCAGCAGAGTACTGGCGGGAGGTAACTACGAGCAGTACTTC.

As DNA, the CDR3 is TGTGCCAGCTCACGTTCTGGGTACAATGAGCAGTTCTTC. This codes for CASSRSGYNEQFF. The V and J genes are TRBV18 and TRBJ2-1; D call uncertain. Trimming cost V 4 bases and J 4 bases, with 8 bases left between them. Looked up from germline, CDR1 is KGHSH and CDR2 is LQKENI. The CDR3 is made up of 13 amino acids.

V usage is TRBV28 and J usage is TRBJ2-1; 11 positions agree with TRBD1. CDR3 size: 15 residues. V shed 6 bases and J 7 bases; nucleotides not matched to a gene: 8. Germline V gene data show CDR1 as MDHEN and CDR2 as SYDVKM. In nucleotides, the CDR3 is TGTGCCAGCAGCCTCGGACAGGGGGCGCTTAATGAGCAGTTCTTC. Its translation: CASSLGQGALNEQFF. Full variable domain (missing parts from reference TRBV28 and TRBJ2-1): DVKVTQSSRYLVKRTGEKVFLECVQDMDHENMFWYRQDPGLGLRLIYFSYDVKMKEKGDIPEGYSVSREKKERFSLILESASTNQTSMYLCASSLGQGALNEQFFGPGTRLTVL.